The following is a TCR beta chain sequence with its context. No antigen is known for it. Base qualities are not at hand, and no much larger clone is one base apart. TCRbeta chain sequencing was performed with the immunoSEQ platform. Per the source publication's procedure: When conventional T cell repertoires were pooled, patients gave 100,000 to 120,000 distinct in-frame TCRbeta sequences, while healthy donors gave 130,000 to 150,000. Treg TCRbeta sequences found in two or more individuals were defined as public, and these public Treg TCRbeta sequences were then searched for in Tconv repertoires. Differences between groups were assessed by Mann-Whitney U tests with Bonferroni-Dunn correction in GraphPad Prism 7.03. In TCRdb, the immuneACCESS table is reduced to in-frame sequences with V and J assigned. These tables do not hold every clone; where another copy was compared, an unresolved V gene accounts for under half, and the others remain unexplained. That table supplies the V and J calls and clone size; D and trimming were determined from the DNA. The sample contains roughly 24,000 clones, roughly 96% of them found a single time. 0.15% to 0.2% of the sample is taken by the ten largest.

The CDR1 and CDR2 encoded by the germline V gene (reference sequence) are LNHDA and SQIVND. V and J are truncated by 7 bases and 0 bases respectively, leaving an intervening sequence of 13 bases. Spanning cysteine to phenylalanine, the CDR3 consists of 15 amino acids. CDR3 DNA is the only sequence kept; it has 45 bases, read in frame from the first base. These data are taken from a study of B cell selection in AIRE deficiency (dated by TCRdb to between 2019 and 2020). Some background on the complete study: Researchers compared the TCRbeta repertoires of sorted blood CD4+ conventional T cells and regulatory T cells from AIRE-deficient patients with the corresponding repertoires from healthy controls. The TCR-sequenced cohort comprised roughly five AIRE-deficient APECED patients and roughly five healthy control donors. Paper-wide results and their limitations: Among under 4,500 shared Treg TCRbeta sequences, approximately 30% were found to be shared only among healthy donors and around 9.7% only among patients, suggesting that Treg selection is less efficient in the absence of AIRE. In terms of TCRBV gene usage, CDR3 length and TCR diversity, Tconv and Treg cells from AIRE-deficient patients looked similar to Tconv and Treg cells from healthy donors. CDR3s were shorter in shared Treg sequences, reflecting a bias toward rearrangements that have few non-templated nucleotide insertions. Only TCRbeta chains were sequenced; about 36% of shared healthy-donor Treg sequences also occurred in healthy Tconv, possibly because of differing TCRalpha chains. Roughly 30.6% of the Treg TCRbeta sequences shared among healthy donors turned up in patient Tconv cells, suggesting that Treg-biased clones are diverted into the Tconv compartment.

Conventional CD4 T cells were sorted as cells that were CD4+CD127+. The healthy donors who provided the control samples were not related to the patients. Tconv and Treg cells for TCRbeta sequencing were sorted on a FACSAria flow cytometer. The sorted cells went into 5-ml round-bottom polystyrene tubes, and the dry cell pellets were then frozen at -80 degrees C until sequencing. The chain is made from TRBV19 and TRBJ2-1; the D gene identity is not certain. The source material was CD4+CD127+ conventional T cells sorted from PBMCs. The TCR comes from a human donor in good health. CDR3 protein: CASIRDPSSYNEQFF. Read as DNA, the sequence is TGTGCCAGTATCCGAGACCCGAGCTCCTACAATGAGCAGTTCTTC.